This T cell receptor (beta chain) was captured in a study of cytomegalovirus exposure and HLA in healthy donors. The J segment lost 2 bases and the V segment lost 4 bases, leaving 4 bases of the junction unmatched. Germline loops: CDR1 MNHNS, CDR2 SASEGT. The CDR3 is 15 residues long. Regarding this clone: The antigen is undetermined.

PCR primers comprised 60 Vbeta and 13 Jbeta primers. Assay: immunoSEQ multiplex PCR; the TCRdb copy retains only in-frame clones and omits some. The data contain 110,000 or so clones, just under 80% of them singletons. Study-level results: Donors were assumed by presence/absence analyses to have roughly uniform sequencing depth. A later analysis linked a missense variant in DCLRE1C to the trimming of TCR beta V and J genes. The study put some 150 TCR beta chains on its list as cytomegalovirus-associated.

The chain combines TRBV6-1 with TRBJ1-2; TRBD1 matches at 10 bases. The sequencing input was PBMCs. This clonotype originated in a man aged 25 to 40 in good health and CMV-seronegative. Here the CDR3 reads CASSVEGQGNYGYTF. CDR3 in DNA: TGTGCCAGCAGTGTTGAGGGACAGGGGAACTATGGCTACACCTTC.